This T cell receptor beta chain was recovered during a study of shared clonotypes between healthy human individuals. Background on the study: The donor pool was made up of two women and a few men aged 18 to 49.

Per sorted-subset replicate PCR, input was approximately 210 ng DNA, representing some 30,000 T cell genomes. Source study methods: As immunoSEQ supplied junction-only sequences (without quality scores), filtering differed. Sequencing used immunoSEQ multiplex PCR; TCRdb keeps in-frame clones, though not all of them. V, J and clone size are those of that table, while D and trimming were read from the DNA. Here the sample spans roughly 2,500,000 clones, 93% being singletons. Details on this clone: Its antigen is unidentified.

Study-level results: The naive CD4 repertoires of a few donors were compared, and approximately 4.7% of clonotypes were shared.

The ends lost 7 bases at V and 4 bases at J; junction bases unmatched: 7. This CDR3 has 15 amino acids. Germline assignment: CDR1 SGDLS and CDR2 YYNGEE. The sequence derives from a man between 18 and 35 years old in good health. Some clones in this sample may be carry-over from other donors' samples. Sample: naive CD4+ T cells from PBMCs. The subset here: CD45RA+ positively selected. This chain links TRBV9 with TRBJ2-1; 11 positions match TRBD2. CDR3 in DNA: TGTGCCAGCCACCCCACTAGCGGGAGTTACAATGAGCAGTTCTTC. This encodes CASHPTSGSYNEQFF.